This entry features one TCR beta chain sequence. Its cognate antigen has yet to be identified. Base qualities were left out, and no much larger clone turns up one base away. This entry comes from a study of response to subunit inactivated influenza vaccine (dated by TCRdb to 2016 to 2019). Study-wide context: Deep quantitative T cell receptor repertoire profiling was used in the study to track responses to a trivalent subunit inactivated influenza vaccine.

The CDR3 numbers 19 residues from cysteine through phenylalanine. Only the CDR3 DNA is retained, 57 bases long and in frame from the first base. The germline V gene (reference sequence) specifies LNHDA as CDR1 and SQIVND as CDR2. At the junction V is shortened by 0 bases and J by 1 base; bases outside the gene matches: 14. The library was prepared using RT-PCR. The instrument was an Illumina HiSeq 2500. TCRdb cleaned the public reads at Q25 with fastp, built clones with MiXCR and kept in-frame beta chains. Identical CDR3 protein sequences are pooled into one entry, listed with their most common genes and DNA. The sample table contains around 530,000 distinct CDR3 sequences; only one count was recorded for 16% of them. In total, the top ten clones hold roughly 3% of the sample. Results the study describes overall, beyond this receptor: The authors suggested that each seasonal influenza vaccination may recruit only a limited number of new T cells.

The rearranged chain carries TRBV19 and TRBJ1-2; 7 bases in the junction line up with TRBD1. The sequenced sample was CD4+ T cells sorted from PBMCs, obtained 23 months after vaccination. The sequence derives from a man in his fifties or sixties who received an inactivated influenza vaccine. Donor details come from another sample of the same person, matched by shared clones. The bases are TGTGCCAGTAGTATAGATCATTACCGGGACAGAGCCTTTAACTATGGCTACACCTTC. Translated, it reads CASSIDHYRDRAFNYGYTF.